Listed below are T cell receptor beta chains from one sample, sequenced in a study of blood T cells in healthy people across ages. TCRdb used MiXCR to reprocess the 5' RACE reads, holding one entry per CDR3 protein. Among about 400,000 distinct CDR3 sequences listed, about half were seen once. Sequencing was carried out using blood. These receptors came from a man aged 55 to 70 in good health. The CDR3 runs from the conserved cysteine through the conserved F or W. A D gene is named only where the DNA matches it firmly. Clone size is given for some rows only: seen once, a few or many times, or a class if the clone is expanded.

j_call,clone_size,d_call,v_call,cdr3_nt,cdr3_aa
TRBJ2-7,-,-,TRBV29-1,TGCAGCGTTGGAGGGCCAGCCGAGCAGTACTTC,CSVGGPAEQYF
TRBJ2-1,-,TRBD2,TRBV7-3,TGTGCCAGCAGCTTAAATCGACTAGCGGGAGTCAATGAGCAGTTCTTC,CASSLNRLAGVNEQFF
TRBJ2-3,-,-,TRBV7-6,TGTGCCAGCAGCTTAGCAACCGGACGGACAGATACGCAGTATTTT,CASSLATGRTDTQYF
TRBJ1-3,-,-,TRBV29-1,TGCAGCGTCCTTGAGATTGCCGGGCCCGGAAACACCATATATTTT,CSVLEIAGPGNTIYF
TRBJ2-7,few,TRBD1,TRBV18,TGTGCCAGCTCACCGACAGGGGAAGGCGAGCAGTACTTC,CASSPTGEGEQYF
TRBJ2-7,-,-,TRBV3-1,TGTGCCAGCAGCCGCAACCCCTCATACGAGCAGTACTTC,CASSRNPSYEQYF
TRBJ2-5,-,-,TRBV7-2,TGTGCCTGCAGCTTACCGGGGGCAGAGACCCAGTACTTC,CACSLPGAETQYF
TRBJ2-4,once,-,TRBV9,TGTGCCAGCAGCGTAAGGGGGCAGGGGAGGGAGCAGTACTTC,CASSVRGQGREQYF
TRBJ2-7,-,-,TRBV7-2,TGTGCCTGCAGCTTAGACGGGGGACCCTACGAGCAGTACTTC,CACSLDGGPYEQYF
TRBJ2-7,-,TRBD1,TRBV14,TGTGCCAGCAGCCACCGAGGGGGTACAGGGGGCGGCTACGAGCAGTACTTC,CASSHRGGTGGGYEQYF
TRBJ1-5,-,-,TRBV20-1,TGCAGTGCTGGCAAGGGCTTTCGATCGTCCAATCAGCCCCAGCATTTT,CSAGKGFRSSNQPQHF
TRBJ2-3,-,TRBD2,TRBV5-1,TGCGCCAGCAGCTTTCTAGCGGCTCGCACAGATACGCAGTATTTT,CASSFLAARTDTQYF
TRBJ2-3,-,-,TRBV5-4,TGTGCCAGCAGCTTGGATGTCTCTACGCAGTATTTT,CASSLDVSTQYF
TRBJ2-3,-,-,TRBV9,TGTGCCAGCAGCGGGACTACTAGCACAGATACGCAGTATTTT,CASSGTTSTDTQYF
TRBJ2-7,-,TRBD2,TRBV9,TGTGCCAGCAGCCCCCGGACTAGCGGGAACGAGCAGTACTTC,CASSPRTSGNEQYF
TRBJ2-7,-,-,TRBV6-2/TRBV6-3,TGTGCCAGCAGTTCGGCGAACTACGAGCAGTACTTC,CASSSANYEQYF
TRBJ2-1,few,TRBD1,TRBV30,TGTGCCTGGAGTGTCGCCGGGACAGGCTTTTACAATGAGCAGTTCTTC,CAWSVAGTGFYNEQFF
TRBJ2-5,-,-,TRBV28,TGTGCCAGCAGTTCCGGGACACCCTCGGGAGAGACCCAGTACTTC,CASSSGTPSGETQYF
TRBJ2-3,-,-,TRBV20-1,TGCAGTGCTAGAAGTCTTCGCGGTTTAGGGGGGACAGATACGCAGTATTTT,CSARSLRGLGGTDTQYF
TRBJ2-6,few,TRBD1,TRBV4-3,TGCGCCAGCAGCCAACCCGGGACAGGGAACTCTGGGGCCAACGTCCTGACTTTC,CASSQPGTGNSGANVLTF
TRBJ1-1,-,-,TRBV5-1,TGCGCCAGCAGCTTGGCGCGACTGGGGAACACTGAAGCTTTCTTT,CASSLARLGNTEAFF
TRBJ1-4,-,-,TRBV29-1,TGCAGCGTTACGCTGCCCCCCTGGAATGAAAAACTGTTTTTT,CSVTLPPWNEKLFF
TRBJ1-5,-,TRBD1,TRBV3-1,TGTGCCAGCAGCCCGAGACAGGGGTTAAGCAATCAGCCCCAGCATTTT,CASSPRQGLSNQPQHF
TRBJ1-2,-,TRBD1,TRBV7-2,TGTGCCAGCAGCACAGACAGGGCCCGGGATGGCTACACCTTC,CASSTDRARDGYTF
TRBJ2-5,-,-,TRBV9,TGTGTCAGCAGCACACACGTCGGGCGGGACCAAGAGACCCAGTACTTC,CVSSTHVGRDQETQYF
TRBJ1-1,-,-,TRBV6-1,TGTGCCAGCAGTAGAACGACAGAAGGGAACACTGAAGCTTTCTTT,CASSRTTEGNTEAFF
TRBJ2-4,-,-,TRBV27,TGTGCCAGCACCCGGATCGGCAGGGGAACGAAAAACATTCAGTACTTC,CASTRIGRGTKNIQYF